A single sample gave rise to the 16 T cell receptor beta chains below, sequenced in a study of T cell responses to AZD1222 COVID-19 vaccine. Method: immunoSEQ multiplex PCR; TCRdb's copy keeps in-frame clones and lacks some. The table records 120,000 or so clones, approximately 90% of them present only once. Sequenced here: peripheral blood, sampled on day 0 of AZD1222 vaccination. Receptors were obtained from an adult in good health.

The chain combines TRBV6-5 with TRBJ1-2; 7 nucleotides line up with TRBD1. Germline values: CDR1 MNHEY, CDR2 SVGAGI. V was clipped by 6 bases and J by 10 bases; unmatched bases: 5. The CDR3 has 11 amino acids. CDR3 amino acids: CASSRQGAYTF. In DNA, the CDR3 is TGTGCCAGCAGCCGACAGGGAGCCTACACCTTC.

The chain combines TRBV2 with TRBJ1-3, with D possibly TRBD1 on 6 matching bases. V was pared by 6 bases and J by 4 bases, with 16 bases between. The CDR3 sequence is 15 residues long. The germline V gene encodes CDR1 SNHLY and CDR2 FYNNEI. The CDR3 reads CASSMSTGLGNTIYF. For the CDR3, the DNA is TGTGCCAGCAGCATGTCTACAGGGCTCGGAAACACCATATATTTT.

The CDR3: CASSPPYDRGWTEAFF. The CDR3 DNA sequence: TGTGCCAGCTCACCACCTTATGACAGGGGGTGGACTGAAGCTTTCTTT. The chain uses TRBV18 and TRBJ1-1; 9 nucleotides agree with TRBD1. The CDR3 has 16 residues. V shed 0 bases, J shed 5 bases, and the junction held 7 bases outside the gene matches. Germline V gives CDR1 KGHSH, CDR2 LQKENI.

This rearrangement joins TRBV6-5 to TRBJ2-1; no clear D. This CDR3 region has 13 residues. Germline V gene lookup returns CDR1 MNHEY and CDR2 SVGAGI. The V end was cut by 3 bases, the J end by 7 bases, with 10 bases between. The CDR3 loop reads CASSYGRRNEQFF. CDR3 in DNA: TGTGCCAGCAGTTATGGCCGTCGAAATGAGCAGTTCTTC.

The chain carries TRBV19 and TRBJ2-7, with 8 bases identical to TRBD2. This CDR3 contains 13 residues. Trimming removed 5 bases from V and 2 bases from J; junction bases left unmatched: 2. The germline CDR1 and CDR2 sequences are LNHDA and SQIVND (reference sequence). The CDR3 is CASSPGGTYEQYF. The CDR3 DNA follows: TGTGCCAGTAGTCCGGGGGGGACCTACGAGCAGTACTTC.

The rearrangement joins TRBV19 to TRBJ1-5; possibly TRBD1 for D (5 bases). The CDR3 sequence is 15 residues long. Per germline, CDR1 LNHDA and CDR2 SQIVND (reference sequence). The V and J ends lost 2 bases and 6 bases respectively, with 14 bases between them. The CDR3 sequence is CASSIRQPEAQPQHF. The CDR3 DNA follows: TGTGCCAGTAGTATAAGACAGCCCGAGGCTCAGCCCCAGCATTTT.

V and J are TRBV18 and TRBJ1-1; the D gene is possibly TRBD1 (5 bases). Deletions cut 8 bases from V and 4 bases from J, with 11 bases between. Germline V gene data show CDR1 as KGHSH and CDR2 as LQKENI. The CDR3 runs 12 residues. The chain's CDR3 is CASQGVPTEAFF. The DNA of the CDR3 is TGTGCCAGCCAAGGGGTACCCACTGAAGCTTTCTTT.

The V gene is TRBV7-3, the J gene TRBJ2-1; 12 bases agree with TRBD2. Germline assignment: CDR1 SGHTA and CDR2 FQGTGA. There are 16 residues in the CDR3. Trimming cost V 1 base and J 7 bases; bases outside gene matches: 5. The CDR3: CASSLSRTSGINEQFF. The CDR3 DNA follows: TGTGCCAGCAGCTTAAGCCGGACTAGCGGGATTAATGAGCAGTTCTTC.

The DNA of the CDR3 is TGTGCCAGCAGTTTATCCAGCTTCCTTTACAATGAGCAGTTCTTC. This encodes CASSLSSFLYNEQFF. J is TRBJ2-1 and V is TRBV27; D gene unclear. This CDR3 is built from 15 residues. V shed 0 bases and J shed 4 bases, with 10 bases lying between them. Germline lookup yields CDR1 MNHEY and CDR2 SMNVEV (reference sequence).

This chain connects TRBV7-3 to TRBJ2-1, with D possibly being TRBD2 (5 bases). The CDR3 length is 14 residues. V gave up 5 bases and J gave up 5 bases, with 13 bases separating them. In germline, CDR1 is SGHTA, CDR2 FQGTGA. The CDR3 is CASSPGLVNNEQFF. The DNA of the CDR3 is TGTGCCAGCAGCCCAGGACTGGTCAACAATGAGCAGTTCTTC. Drawing the rest from reference TRBV7-3 and TRBJ2-1, the complete variable domain is GAGVSQTPSNKVTEKGKYVELRCDPISGHTALYWYRQSLGQGPEFLIYFQGTGAADDSGLPNDRFFAVRPEGSVSTLKIQRTERGDSAVYLCASSPGLVNNEQFFGPGTRLTVL.

The rearrangement joins TRBV20-1 to TRBJ1-5; D is perhaps TRBD1 (5 bases). Germline CDR1 DFQATT, CDR2 SNEGSKA (reference sequence). V was trimmed by 3 bases and J by 0 bases, leaving 15 bases between them. This CDR3 comprises 16 residues. As DNA, the CDR3 is TGCAGTGCTAGTTCCTCAGGGAGGTTTAGCAATCAGCCCCAGCATTTT. Its protein product is CSASSSGRFSNQPQHF.

This chain uses TRBV7-2 with TRBJ2-7; the D is unclear. Germline V CDR1 and CDR2: SGHTA, FQGNSA. The CDR3 extends over 11 amino acids. V gave up 1 base and J gave up 3 bases, with 1 base separating them. CDR3 coding DNA: TGTGCCAGCAGCTTAGACTACGAGCAGTACTTC. Protein: CASSLDYEQYF.

This rearrangement joins TRBV7-8 to TRBJ1-2, with 8 bases that match TRBD1. The trim removed 2 bases at V and 7 bases at J, leaving 6 bases unmatched. Germline lookup yields CDR1 SGHVS and CDR2 FQNEAQ. The CDR3 has 14 residues. Here the CDR3 DNA reads TGTGCCAGCAGCTTATATCCACAGGGGGGTGGCTACACCTTC. The encoded protein is CASSLYPQGGGYTF. The full variable domain, with the rest looked up from reference TRBV7-8 and TRBJ1-2, is GAGVSQSPRYKVAKRGQDVALRCDPISGHVSLFWYQQALGQGPEFLTYFQNEAQLDKSGLPSDRFFAERPEGSVSTLKIQRTQQEDSAVYLCASSLYPQGGGYTFGSGTRLTVV.

The chain is built from TRBV18 and TRBJ2-3; D call uncertain. Deletions cut 1 base from V and 1 base from J, with 15 bases between. The CDR3 spans 17 residues. The germline V gene has CDR1 KGHSH and CDR2 LQKENI. The CDR3 is CASSPRSTAQGTDTQYF. DNA of the CDR3: TGTGCCAGCTCACCACGATCTACGGCCCAGGGCACAGATACGCAGTATTTT. The full variable domain, completed using reference TRBV18 and TRBJ2-3, is NAGVMQNPRHLVRRRGQEARLRCSPMKGHSHVYWYRQLPEEGLKFMVYLQKENIIDESGMPKERFSAEFPKEGPSILRIQQVVRGDSAAYFCASSPRSTAQGTDTQYFGPGTRLTVL.

The chain uses TRBV5-4 and TRBJ2-3, with 7 bases aligning to TRBD2. The J segment lost 1 base and the V segment lost 0 bases, leaving 2 bases of the junction unmatched. Per germline, CDR1 SGHNT and CDR2 YYREEE (reference sequence). There are 15 residues in the CDR3. CDR3 DNA: TGTGCCAGCAGCTTGGGCGGGAGCGGCACAGATACGCAGTATTTT. It yields the protein CASSLGGSGTDTQYF.

V usage is TRBV5-1 and J usage is TRBJ2-7; D is perhaps TRBD1 or TRBD2 (7 bases each). Germline loops: CDR1 SGHRS, CDR2 YFSETQ. Between the trimmed V and J ends, which lost 5 bases and 0 bases, there was a span of 15 bases. This CDR3 has 15 amino acids. CDR3 sequence reads: CASRAGQISSYEQYF. The CDR3, as DNA: TGCGCCAGCAGAGCGGGACAGATCAGCTCCTACGAGCAGTACTTC.